What follows are 14 T cell receptor beta chains derived from one specimen sequenced in a study of T cells after somatic rescue of genetic block. The protocol was immunoSEQ multiplex PCR, while the TCRdb copy is restricted to in-frame clones and leaves out a portion. The sample carries fewer than 15,000 clones, about 74% recorded once. The sequencing input was peripheral blood mononuclear cells (PBMCs). The receptors come from a boy aged 5-17 years.

CDR3 nucleotides: TGTGCCATCAGTGAGAGAAGGGGAAACACAGATACGCAGTATTTT. It specifies CAISERRGNTDTQYF. V and J are TRBV10-3 and TRBJ2-3; tentative D call: TRBD1 (5 bases). The V end lost 2 bases, the J end lost 2 bases, and 11 bases lay between the germline ends. The CDR3 runs to 15 residues. From germline, CDR1 is ENHRY and CDR2 SYGVKD.

This CDR3 reads CASFEPRTGAYF. The CDR3 nucleotides read TGTGCCAGCTTCGAGCCCAGGACAGGGGCGTACTTC. The chain links TRBV28 to TRBJ2-7; 9 nucleotides agree with TRBD1. The CDR3 length is 12 residues. Germline lookup yields CDR1 MDHEN and CDR2 SYDVKM. With 8 bases clipped from V and 12 bases from J, the junction kept 11 bases outside the gene matches.

The chain has TRBV15 and TRBJ1-2; the match to TRBD1 covers 7 bases. The CDR3 has 16 residues. Germline CDR1 reads LNHNV; CDR2 reads YYDKDF (reference sequence). V shed 0 bases, J shed 7 bases, and the junction held 11 bases outside the gene matches. CDR3: CATSRDRQTGFCGYTF. CDR3 in DNA: TGTGCCACCAGCAGAGATCGGCAGACAGGGTTCTGTGGCTACACCTTC. The full variable domain, rest sourced from reference TRBV15 and TRBJ1-2, is DAMVIQNPRYQVTQFGKPVTLSCSQTLNHNVMYWYQQKSSQAPKLLFHYYDKDFNNEADTPDNFQSRRPNTSFCFLDIRSPGLGDTAMYLCATSRDRQTGFCGYTFGSGTRLTVV.

The gene calls are TRBV28 and TRBJ1-4, with D possibly TRBD1 on 5 matching bases. With 3 bases removed from V and 5 bases from J, the gap between germline ends came to 10 bases. The length of the CDR3 is 14 residues. Germline loops: CDR1 MDHEN, CDR2 SYDVKM. DNA of the CDR3: TGTGCCAGCAGTTTTCCCCAGGGAAATGAAAAACTGTTTTTT. As protein: CASSFPQGNEKLFF.

As DNA, the CDR3 is TGTGCCAGCAGCCGAGTACAGGGCCCTTCCTACGAGCAGTACTTC. It codes for CASSRVQGPSYEQYF. The chain combines TRBV14 with TRBJ2-7; the D gene is possibly TRBD1 (6 bases). The CDR3 is 15 residues long. Trimming took 4 bases from V and 1 from J, leaving 14 bases between them. Germline CDR1 and CDR2: SGHDN and FVKESK. Filled out from reference TRBV14 and TRBJ2-7, the complete variable domain reads EAGVTQFPSHSVIEKGQTVTLRCDPISGHDNLYWYRRVMGKEIKFLLHFVKESKQDESGMPNNRFLAERTGGTYSTLKVQPAELEDSGVYFCASSRVQGPSYEQYFGPGTRLTVT.

This clone is a singleton in its sample. The rearrangement uses TRBV14 and TRBJ1-3; no clear D. V was trimmed by 1 base and J by 0 bases, leaving 7 bases between them. The CDR3 has 15 residues. CDR1 and CDR2 from the germline V gene are SGHDN and FVKESK. CDR3 nucleotide sequence: TGTGCCAGCAGCCAAGGTGTGAGCTCTGGAAACACCATATATTTT. It translates to CASSQGVSSGNTIYF. The whole variable domain, remainder taken from reference TRBV14 and TRBJ1-3, is EAGVTQFPSHSVIEKGQTVTLRCDPISGHDNLYWYRRVMGKEIKFLLHFVKESKQDESGMPNNRFLAERTGGTYSTLKVQPAELEDSGVYFCASSQGVSSGNTIYFGEGSWLTVV.

The chain employs TRBV28 and TRBJ1-3, with no clear D. Per germline, CDR1 MDHEN and CDR2 SYDVKM. V gave up 6 bases and J gave up 0 bases, with 18 bases separating them. This CDR3 spans 17 amino acids. CDR3 coding DNA: TGTGCCAGCAGCCCTTCTTCGGTCTCTTTCTCTGGAAACACCATATATTTT. Translation: CASSPSSVSFSGNTIYF. Using reference TRBV28 and TRBJ1-3 for the parts outside the CDR3, the full variable domain is DVKVTQSSRYLVKRTGEKVFLECVQDMDHENMFWYRQDPGLGLRLIYFSYDVKMKEKGDIPEGYSVSREKKERFSLILESASTNQTSMYLCASSPSSVSFSGNTIYFGEGSWLTVV.

The rearrangement links TRBV19 to TRBJ2-4, with 8 bases identical to TRBD1. With 0 bases clipped from V and 7 bases from J, the junction kept 5 bases outside the gene matches. The CDR3 spans 15 residues. From germline, CDR1 is LNHDA and CDR2 SQIVND (reference sequence). CDR3 bases: TGTGCCAGTAGTATAGAAGACAGGGGAAGGAACATTCAGTACTTC. It yields the protein CASSIEDRGRNIQYF.

J is TRBJ2-7 and V is TRBV19, with TRBD1 identical over 9 bases. Trimming at V came to 4 bases and at J to 2 bases, leaving 6 bases not matched to a gene. CDR3 length: 15 residues. Germline V gene sequence: CDR1 LNHDA, CDR2 SQIVND (reference sequence). DNA for the CDR3: TGTGCCAGTAGTACCACAGGGGGCCTCGCCTACGAGCAGTACTTC. Its protein is CASSTTGGLAYEQYF.

This clone turned up a few times. This chain links TRBV4-1 with TRBJ1-5; D possibly corresponds to TRBD1 (5 bases). Germline lookup yields CDR1 MGHRA and CDR2 YSYEKL. The V end was cut by 6 bases, the J end by 3 bases, with 15 bases between. The CDR3 runs 15 residues. The CDR3 loop reads CASSLGDGFNQPQHF. Here the CDR3 DNA reads TGCGCCAGCAGTCTCGGGGACGGGTTCAATCAGCCCCAGCATTTT.

The chain is built from TRBV28 and TRBJ1-4; 7 bases are shared with TRBD1. Per germline, CDR1 MDHEN and CDR2 SYDVKM. V trimming: 5 bases; J trimming: 5 bases; junction bases outside the gene matches: 8. This CDR3 is built from 15 residues. CDR3 loop: CASSGRDSSNEKLFF. CDR3 nucleotide sequence: TGTGCCAGCAGTGGCCGGGACAGTTCAAATGAAAAACTGTTTTTT.

The genes are TRBV25-1 and TRBJ2-2; 8 positions match TRBD2. This CDR3 is built from 12 residues. Germline V lookup: CDR1 MGHDK, CDR2 SYGVNS. V shed 7 bases, J shed 11 bases, and the junction held 6 bases outside the gene matches. The CDR3 region has the DNA TGTGCCAGCACCAGCGGGAGTGCTGAGCTGTTTTTT. Translated: CASTSGSAELFF.

The gene calls are TRBV28 and TRBJ2-3; D unresolved. The CDR3 has 14 residues. Germline CDR1 reads MDHEN; CDR2 reads SYDVKM. Trimming stripped 3 bases from V and 6 bases from J, with 13 bases between. The CDR3 region is CASSFLPFSDTQYF. CDR3 DNA sequence: TGTGCCAGCAGTTTCTTGCCCTTCAGCGATACGCAGTATTTT.

V gene TRBV6-5 combines with J gene TRBJ1-6; perhaps TRBD1 as D (6 bases). This CDR3 comprises 15 residues. The germline V and J ends were trimmed by 6 bases and 6 bases, with 15 bases remaining between them. The V gene's germline CDR1 is MNHEY and CDR2 SVGAGI. The CDR3 DNA follows: TGTGCCAGCAGGCAAGGGGGGGGTCTTAATTCACCCCTCCACTTT. Translated: CASRQGGGLNSPLHF.